The present entry profiles one T cell receptor (beta chain) with its context. The antigen is not known. This sample is drawn from a study of T cell responses to AZD1222 COVID-19 vaccine. The method was immunoSEQ multiplex PCR; TCRdb's version includes in-frame clones alone and lacks a portion of them. The table records approximately 100,000 clones, about 89% of them present only once. The CDR3 has 13 residues. Germline V gene lookup returns CDR1 SNHLY and CDR2 FYNNEI. The ends were cut back, 8 bases at V and 3 bases at J, with 13 bases in the middle. Study results and limitations: Within unmutated variant regions lay the reported targets of nearly half of spike-specific TCRs. Spike-specific TCR breadth and depth went up after people got two AZD1222 doses.

The gene calls are TRBV2 and TRBJ1-1; no reliable D call. This receptor was obtained from an adult in good health. The material was peripheral blood, obtained on day 0 of AZD1222 vaccination. In DNA form, the CDR3 reads TGTGCCAGCGTCTCCTCTTGGGACACTGAAGCTTTCTTT. Protein product: CASVSSWDTEAFF.